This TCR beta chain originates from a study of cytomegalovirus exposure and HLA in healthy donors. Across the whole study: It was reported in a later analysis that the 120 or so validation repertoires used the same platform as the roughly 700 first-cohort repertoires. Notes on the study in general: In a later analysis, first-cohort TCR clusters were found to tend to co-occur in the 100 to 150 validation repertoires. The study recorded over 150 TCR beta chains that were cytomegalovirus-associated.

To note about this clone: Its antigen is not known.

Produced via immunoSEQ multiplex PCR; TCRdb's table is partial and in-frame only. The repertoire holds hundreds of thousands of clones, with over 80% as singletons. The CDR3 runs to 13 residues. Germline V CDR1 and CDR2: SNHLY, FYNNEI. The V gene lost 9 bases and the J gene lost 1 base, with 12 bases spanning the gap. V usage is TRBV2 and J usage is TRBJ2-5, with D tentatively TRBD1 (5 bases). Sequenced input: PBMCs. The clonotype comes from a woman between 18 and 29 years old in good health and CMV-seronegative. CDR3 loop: CASALDTQETQYF. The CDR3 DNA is TGTGCCAGTGCCCTGGACACCCAAGAGACCCAGTACTTC.